This T cell receptor beta chain was retrieved from a study of shared clonotypes between healthy human individuals. Study observations and caveats: Sequencing depth was expected to affect clonotype sharing among donors. The four-donor shared clonotypes exceeded non-shared clonotypes in generation probability, with non-shared ones scoring lower. Around 5% of naive CD4 clonotypes were shared across several donors.

On this clone itself: Its antigen is not known.

In the sorted-subset replicate PCRs, around 0.2 ug DNA, 25,000 to 35,000 T cell genomes, was used. This table comes from immunoSEQ multiplex PCR, and its TCRdb copy is limited to in-frame clones, with some not included. Of roughly 1,800,000 clones in the sample, around 96% were seen once. The CDR3 has 14 residues. The germline gives CDR1 SGHVT, CDR2 SQSDAQ. V lost 5 bases to trimming and J lost 6 bases, with 14 bases between them. Naive CD8 populations comprised CD45RO-negative cells positively selected for CCR7, excluding terminally differentiated effector memory CD45RA+ cells. The chain couples TRBV7-4 to TRBJ2-1; tentatively, D is TRBD1 (7 bases). Sequencing input: naive CD8+ T cells sorted from blood. This clonotype originated in a young man in good health. The CDR3 nucleotides are TGTGCCAGCAGCCGAGGGACAGCGGGCAATGAGCAGTTCTTC. Protein: CASSRGTAGNEQFF.